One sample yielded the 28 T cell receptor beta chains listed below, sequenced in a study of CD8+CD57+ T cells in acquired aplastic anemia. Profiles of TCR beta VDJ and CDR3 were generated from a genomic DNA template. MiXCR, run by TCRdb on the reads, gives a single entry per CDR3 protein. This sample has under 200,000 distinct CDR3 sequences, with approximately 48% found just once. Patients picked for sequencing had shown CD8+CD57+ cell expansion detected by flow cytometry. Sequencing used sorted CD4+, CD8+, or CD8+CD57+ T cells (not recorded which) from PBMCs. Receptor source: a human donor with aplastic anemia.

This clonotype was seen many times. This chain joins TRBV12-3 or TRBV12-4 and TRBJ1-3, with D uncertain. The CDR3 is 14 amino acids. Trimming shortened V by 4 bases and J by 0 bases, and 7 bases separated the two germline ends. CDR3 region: CASSSRSSGNTIYF. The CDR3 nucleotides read TGTGCCAGCAGTTCAAGGTCCTCTGGAAACACCATATATTTT.

CDR3 nucleotide sequence: TGCAGTGCAAACGGACTAGCGGGGGGGCCCGAGACCCAGTACTTC. Its translation: CSANGLAGGPETQYF. The chain has TRBV20-1 and TRBJ2-5; 15 bases are shared with TRBD2. The V segment lost 6 bases and the J segment 5 bases; nucleotides outside the gene matches: 7. This CDR3 is 15 amino acids long. Germline V gene data show CDR1 as DFQATT and CDR2 as SNEGSKA (reference sequence).

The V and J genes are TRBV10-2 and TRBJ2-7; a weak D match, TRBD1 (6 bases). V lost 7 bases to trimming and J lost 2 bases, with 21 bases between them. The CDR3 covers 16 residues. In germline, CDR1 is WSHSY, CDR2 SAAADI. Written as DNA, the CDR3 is TGCGCCAGCACCAGAAAATCCGGGACACCCACCTACGAGCAGTACTTC. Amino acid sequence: CASTRKSGTPTYEQYF.

This CDR3 is CASTGGLHTGELFF. In DNA form, the CDR3 reads TGTGCCAGTACGGGAGGCCTTCACACCGGGGAGCTGTTTTTT. The rearrangement joins TRBV2 to TRBJ2-2; 7 nucleotides line up with TRBD2. The ends lost 9 bases at V and 3 bases at J; junction bases unmatched: 7. Germline lookup yields CDR1 SNHLY and CDR2 FYNNEI. The length of the CDR3 is 14 residues. Full variable domain (missing parts from reference TRBV2 and TRBJ2-2): EPEVTQTPSHQVTQMGQEVILRCVPISNHLYFYWYRQILGQKVEFLVSFYNNEISEKSEIFDDQFSVERPDGSNFTLKIRSTKLEDSAMYFCASTGGLHTGELFFGEGSRLTVL.

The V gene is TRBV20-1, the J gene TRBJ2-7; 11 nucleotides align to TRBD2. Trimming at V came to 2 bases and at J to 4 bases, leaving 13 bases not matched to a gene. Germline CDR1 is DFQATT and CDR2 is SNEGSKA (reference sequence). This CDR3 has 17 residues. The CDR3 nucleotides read TGCAGTGCTAGAAAGATTACCGGGACTAGCGGCGCGTACGAGCAGTACTTC. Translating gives CSARKITGTSGAYEQYF.

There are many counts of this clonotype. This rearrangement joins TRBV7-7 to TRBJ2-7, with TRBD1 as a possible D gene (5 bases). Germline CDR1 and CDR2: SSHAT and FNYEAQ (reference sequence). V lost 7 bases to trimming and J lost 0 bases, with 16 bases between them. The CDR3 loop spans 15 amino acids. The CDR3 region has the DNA TGTGCCAGCACCCAAGGACAAATCCACTCCTACGAGCAGTACTTC. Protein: CASTQGQIHSYEQYF.

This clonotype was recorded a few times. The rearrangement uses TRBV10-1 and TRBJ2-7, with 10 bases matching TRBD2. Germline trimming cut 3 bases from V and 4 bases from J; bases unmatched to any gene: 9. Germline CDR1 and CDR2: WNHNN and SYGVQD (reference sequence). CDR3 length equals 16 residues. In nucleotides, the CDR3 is TGCGCCAGCAGTGACCACCCGGGACTAGCGAGATACGAGCAGTACTTC. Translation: CASSDHPGLARYEQYF.

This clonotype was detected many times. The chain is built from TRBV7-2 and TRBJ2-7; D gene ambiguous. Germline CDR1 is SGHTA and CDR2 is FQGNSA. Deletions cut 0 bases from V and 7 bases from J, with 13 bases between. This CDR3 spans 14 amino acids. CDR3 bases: TGTGCCAGCAGCTTAGCGGGCAGCCCCTCGGAGCAGTACTTC. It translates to CASSLAGSPSEQYF.

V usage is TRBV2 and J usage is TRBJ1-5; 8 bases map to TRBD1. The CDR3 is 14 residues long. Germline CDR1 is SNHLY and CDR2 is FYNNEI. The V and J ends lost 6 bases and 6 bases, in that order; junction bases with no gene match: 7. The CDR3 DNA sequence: TGTGCCAGCAGCGATAGGACAGGGACTCAGCCCCAGCATTTT. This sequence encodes CASSDRTGTQPQHF.

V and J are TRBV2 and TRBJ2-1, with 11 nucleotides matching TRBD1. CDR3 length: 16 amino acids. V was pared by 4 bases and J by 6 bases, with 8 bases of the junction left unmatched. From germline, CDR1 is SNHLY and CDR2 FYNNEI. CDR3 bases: TGTGCCAGCAGTGCTCCCGGGACAGGGGGAGGCAATGAGCAGTTCTTC. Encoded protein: CASSAPGTGGGNEQFF.

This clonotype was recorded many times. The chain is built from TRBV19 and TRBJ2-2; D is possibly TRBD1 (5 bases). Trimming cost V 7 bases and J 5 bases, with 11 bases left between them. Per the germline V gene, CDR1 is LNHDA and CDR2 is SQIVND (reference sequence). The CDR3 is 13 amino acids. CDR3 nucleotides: TGTGCCAGTACCTCACCAGGGACCGGGGAGCTGTTTTTT. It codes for CASTSPGTGELFF.

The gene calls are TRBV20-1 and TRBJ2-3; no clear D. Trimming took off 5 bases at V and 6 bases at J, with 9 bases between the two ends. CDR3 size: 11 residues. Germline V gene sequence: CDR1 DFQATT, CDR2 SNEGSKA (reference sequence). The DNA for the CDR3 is TGCAGTGCTTCCCCGGAGGATACGCAGTATTTT. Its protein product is CSASPEDTQYF.

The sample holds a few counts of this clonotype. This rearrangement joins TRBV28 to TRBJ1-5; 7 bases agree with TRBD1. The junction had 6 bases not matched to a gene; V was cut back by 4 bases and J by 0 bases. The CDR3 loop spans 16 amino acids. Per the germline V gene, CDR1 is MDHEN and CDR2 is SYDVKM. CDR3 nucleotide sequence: TGTGCCAGCAGTTCAAAGGACAGGCGTAGCAATCAGCCCCAGCATTTT. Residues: CASSSKDRRSNQPQHF.

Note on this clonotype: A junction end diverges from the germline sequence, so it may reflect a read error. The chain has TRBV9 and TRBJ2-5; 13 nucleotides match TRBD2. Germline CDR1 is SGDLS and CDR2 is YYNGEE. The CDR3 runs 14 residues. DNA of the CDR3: TGTGCCAGCGGCGTAGGGACTAGCGGGAAGACCCAGTACTTC. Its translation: CASGVGTSGKTQYF.

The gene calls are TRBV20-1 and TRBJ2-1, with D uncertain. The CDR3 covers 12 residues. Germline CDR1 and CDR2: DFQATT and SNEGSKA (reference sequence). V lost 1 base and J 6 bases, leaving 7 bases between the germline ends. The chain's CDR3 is CSARVPGNEQFF. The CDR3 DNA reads TGCAGTGCTAGAGTCCCGGGCAATGAGCAGTTCTTC.

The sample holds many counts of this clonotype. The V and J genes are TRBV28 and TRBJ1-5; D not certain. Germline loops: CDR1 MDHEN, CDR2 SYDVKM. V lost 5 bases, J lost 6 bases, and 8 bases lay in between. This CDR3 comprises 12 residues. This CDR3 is CASSALSQPQHF. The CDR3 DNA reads TGTGCCAGCAGTGCGTTATCTCAGCCCCAGCATTTT. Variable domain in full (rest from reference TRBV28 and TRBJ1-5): DVKVTQSSRYLVKRTGEKVFLECVQDMDHENMFWYRQDPGLGLRLIYFSYDVKMKEKGDIPEGYSVSREKKERFSLILESASTNQTSMYLCASSALSQPQHFGDGTRLSIL.

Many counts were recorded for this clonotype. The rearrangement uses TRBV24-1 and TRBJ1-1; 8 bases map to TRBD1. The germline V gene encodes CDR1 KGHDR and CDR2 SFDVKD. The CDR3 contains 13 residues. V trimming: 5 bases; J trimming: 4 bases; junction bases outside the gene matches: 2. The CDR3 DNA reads TGTGCCACCAGTGGGACAGGGCCCACTGAAGCTTTCTTT. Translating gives CATSGTGPTEAFF.

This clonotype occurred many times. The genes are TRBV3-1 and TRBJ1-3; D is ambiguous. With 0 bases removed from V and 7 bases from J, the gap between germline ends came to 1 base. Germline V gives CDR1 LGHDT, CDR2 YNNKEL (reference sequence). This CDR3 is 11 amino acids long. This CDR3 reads CASSQDNTIYF. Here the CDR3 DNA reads TGTGCCAGCAGCCAAGACAACACCATATATTTT.

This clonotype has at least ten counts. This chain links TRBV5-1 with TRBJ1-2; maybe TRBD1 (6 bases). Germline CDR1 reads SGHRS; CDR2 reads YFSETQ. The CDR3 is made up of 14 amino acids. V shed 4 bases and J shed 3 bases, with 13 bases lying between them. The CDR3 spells CASSPRAGDYGYTF. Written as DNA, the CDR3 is TGCGCCAGCAGCCCCCGGGCAGGGGACTATGGCTACACCTTC.

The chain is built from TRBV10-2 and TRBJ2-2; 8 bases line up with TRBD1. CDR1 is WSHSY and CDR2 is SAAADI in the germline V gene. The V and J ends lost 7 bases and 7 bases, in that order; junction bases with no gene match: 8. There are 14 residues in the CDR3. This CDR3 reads CASKEGQVVGELFF. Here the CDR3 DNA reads TGCGCCAGCAAGGAGGGACAGGTCGTCGGGGAGCTGTTTTTT.

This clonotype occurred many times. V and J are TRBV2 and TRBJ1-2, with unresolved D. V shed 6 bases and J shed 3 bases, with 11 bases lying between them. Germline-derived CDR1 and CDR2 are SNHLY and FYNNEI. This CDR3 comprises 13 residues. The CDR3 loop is CASRGDGHYGYTF. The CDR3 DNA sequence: TGTGCCAGCAGGGGAGACGGACACTATGGCTACACCTTC.

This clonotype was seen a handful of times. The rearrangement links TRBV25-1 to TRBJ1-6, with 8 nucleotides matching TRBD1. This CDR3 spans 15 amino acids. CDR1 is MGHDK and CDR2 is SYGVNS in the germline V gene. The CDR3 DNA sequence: TGTGCTAGAGAGGCAGGGGGCATAGGGAATTCACCCCTCCACTTT. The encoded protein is CAREAGGIGNSPLHF.

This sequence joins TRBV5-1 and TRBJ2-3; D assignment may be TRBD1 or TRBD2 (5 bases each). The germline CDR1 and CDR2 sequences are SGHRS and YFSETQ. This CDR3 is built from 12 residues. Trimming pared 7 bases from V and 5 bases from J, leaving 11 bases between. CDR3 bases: TGCGCCAGCCAAGAGGGGCGAGATACGCAGTATTTT. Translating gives CASQEGRDTQYF.

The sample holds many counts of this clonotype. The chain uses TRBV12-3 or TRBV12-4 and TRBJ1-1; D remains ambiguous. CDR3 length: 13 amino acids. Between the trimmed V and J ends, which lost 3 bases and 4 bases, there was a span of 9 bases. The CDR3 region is CASSFARPTEAFF. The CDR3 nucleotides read TGTGCCAGCAGTTTTGCCAGACCCACTGAAGCTTTCTTT.

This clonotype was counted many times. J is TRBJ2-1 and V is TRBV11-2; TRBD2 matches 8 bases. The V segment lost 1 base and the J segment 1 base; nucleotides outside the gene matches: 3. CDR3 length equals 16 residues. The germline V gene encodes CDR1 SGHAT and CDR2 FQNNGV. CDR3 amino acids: CASSLGGGGSYNEQFF. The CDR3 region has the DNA TGTGCCAGCAGCTTAGGGGGCGGGGGGTCCTACAATGAGCAGTTCTTC.

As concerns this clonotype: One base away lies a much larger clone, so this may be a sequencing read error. The CDR3 DNA reads TGCGCCAGCAGCCACTCGCGGGGAAGCTCCTACGGGCAGTACTTC. Translated, it gives CASSHSRGSSYGQYF. V and J are TRBV4-3 and TRBJ2-7; possibly TRBD2 for D (6 bases). This CDR3 contains 15 residues. Germline lookup yields CDR1 LGHNA and CDR2 YSLEER.

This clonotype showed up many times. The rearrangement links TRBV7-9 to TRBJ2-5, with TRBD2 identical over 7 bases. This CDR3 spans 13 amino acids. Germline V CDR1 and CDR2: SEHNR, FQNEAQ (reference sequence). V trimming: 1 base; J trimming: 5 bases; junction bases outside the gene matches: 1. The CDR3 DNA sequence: TGTGCCAGCAGCTTAGGCGGGAGCGAGACCCAGTACTTC. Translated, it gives CASSLGGSETQYF. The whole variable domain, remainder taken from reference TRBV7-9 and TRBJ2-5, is DTGVSQNPRHKITKRGQNVTFRCDPISEHNRLYWYRQTLGQGPEFLTYFQNEAQLEKSRLLSDRFSAERPKGSFSTLEIQRTEQGDSAMYLCASSLGGSETQYFGPGTRLLVL.

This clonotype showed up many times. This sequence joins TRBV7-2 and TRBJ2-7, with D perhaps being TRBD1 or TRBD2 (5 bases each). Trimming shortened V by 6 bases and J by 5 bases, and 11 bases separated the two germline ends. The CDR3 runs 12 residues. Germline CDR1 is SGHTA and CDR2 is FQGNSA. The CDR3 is CASRGDLHEQYF. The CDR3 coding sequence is TGTGCCAGCAGGGGGGACCTCCACGAGCAGTACTTC.